This section outlines one T cell receptor beta chain sequence together with its context. The sample originates from a study of Ad26.COV2.S vaccination and SARS-CoV-2 variants. On the study more broadly: The Ad26.COV2.S arm of the COV1001 trial was where the donor was placed.

Described treatment: 15 to 20 received Ad26.COV2.S at low or high dose, single or two shots; 5 received placebo; per-sample allocation not given. The investigators took samples on day 63 after the first vaccine or placebo injection. Repertoires were generated with immunoSEQ multiplex PCR, while TCRdb's copy carries only in-frame clones and drops some. Of about 460,000 clones in the sample, around 89% were seen once. Germline CDR1 and CDR2: LGHNA and YNFKEQ. CDR3 size: 16 residues. V lost 3 bases and J lost 5; bases outside the gene matches: 10. The chain is built from TRBV4-2 and TRBJ2-1; 7 bases agree with TRBD2. The input for sequencing was peripheral blood, taken in a trial of Ad26.COV2.S vaccine versus placebo. The clonotype was recovered from a person between 18 and 59 years old who received the Ad26.COV2.S COVID-19 vaccine or a placebo. The CDR3 is CASSQGGLRMHNEQFF. CDR3 coding DNA: TGTGCCAGCAGCCAGGGAGGGCTCCGAATGCACAATGAGCAGTTCTTC.